The subject of this entry is one TCR beta chain. Its antigen is still unknown. No base quality information exists; no much larger clone differs at one position. The High Capacity cDNA Reverse Transcription Kit was used to reverse transcribe all of the isolated RNA, meaning that expressed TCRB transcripts were what got sequenced. Stem cell-like memory T cell samples underwent survey-depth immunoSEQ sequencing, averaging roughly 1 million total reads per sample. After sorted cells were lysed in RLT buffer, RNA was extracted with DNase-treated RNeasy Micro or Mini kits, with the choice depending on cell number. Each cell subset was processed separately to prevent cross-contamination, with patient and healthy donor samples processed together. The immunoSEQ multiplex PCR was used to amplify TCRB sequences from cDNA, generating 87-bp fragments that spanned the CDR3 region. Sequencing of the amplicons was performed on the Illumina HiSeq platform. The study's processing was this. Synthetic template baselines were used to correct PCR bias computationally, reads within Hamming distance 2 were collapsed, and singletons that could not be merged were discarded. By aligning reads against IMGT, V, D and J genes, CDR3 length, and insertions or deletions at six rearrangement sites were assigned. Within each subset, clonotype counts were normalized to sorted cell number, and only after that were true diversity and Gini coefficients computed with the tcR R package. Repertoire sharing was quantified using the overlap coefficient calculated on TCRB nucleotide sequences. TCRdb carries this immuneACCESS record with in-frame sequences only. Its versions omit some clonotypes, under half of them owing to an unresolved V gene in the studies checked, with the rest unexplained. Clonal size and the V and J genes are those of that table, whereas D and trimming came from the DNA. The sample table lists under 90,000 clones, roughly 31% of them with a count of one. The ten biggest clones cover roughly 0.45% of the sample.

The CDR3 contains 15 residues, cysteine and phenylalanine counted. This entry keeps only the CDR3 DNA: 45 bases, framed from base 1. V lost 4 bases and J lost 6 bases, and the count of bases not matched to a germline gene is 3. CDR1 and CDR2, looked up from the germline V gene (reference sequence), are LNHDA and SQIVND. This entry comes from a study of beta chain features in type 1 diabetes (dated by TCRdb to between 2017 and 2018). With respect to the entire study: Mean age, gender distribution, total cell number and subset yield were not different between patients and healthy donors. A total of 90 million to 140 million sorted cells were examined across all samples, and RNA yield correlated strongly with the number of cells per subset. In the study, recently diagnosed type 1 diabetes patients and matched healthy donors were compared on the TCRB repertoires of their sorted circulating CD4+ T cell subsets. Naive and central memory subsets were obtained from all 30 or so donors, but regulatory and stem cell-like memory subsets were isolated from only 8 patients and 8 healthy donors. The investigation overall reported the following: Because cDNA was sequenced instead of genomic DNA, activated cells with high expression could be over-represented, although the groups did not differ in activation or CD3 levels. Because the HLA sub-analyses included only small numbers of individuals, any influence of HLA type on TCRB rearrangement was left unresolved. Naive, central memory and regulatory TCRB repertoires appeared to be more alike among patients than among healthy donors. Fewer insertions and more nucleotide deletions at VDJ recombination sites were observed in patients with type 1 diabetes, implying thymic rearrangement abnormalities. Shorter templates might have been favored by PCR, but patient and control samples were amplified and corrected together, so both groups would have been affected equally by any skew. A moderate but significant shortening of TCRB CDR3 length was observed in type 1 diabetes patients in all four CD4+ subsets.

A single peripheral blood draw of roughly 0.11 L on average was collected from each donor into heparinised tubes. Using a panel that included CD45RO, CCR7, CD25, CD127, CD95 and CD27, naive, central memory, regulatory and stem cell-like memory CD4+ T cells were sorted on a BD FACSAria II. All sorted populations exceeded 95% purity. Right away, PBMCs were isolated by Lymphoprep density gradient centrifugation and were stained directly, with no culture step. To minimize batch effects, samples were stained and sorted in pairs, one healthy donor with one patient per experiment. The clonotype originates from a woman between 18 and 29 years old in good health. This chain is built from TRBV19 and TRBJ2-2; 12 bases in between match TRBD2. The source material was stem cell memory CD4+ T cells from blood. The meaning of the sample's cell subset or site label: stem cell-like memory CD4+ T cells. The CDR3 protein: CASSTGLAGPGELFF. The DNA is TGTGCCAGTAGTACGGGACTAGCGGGTCCCGGGGAGCTGTTTTTT. The variable domain in full, with residues beyond the CDR3 obtained from the reference TRBV19 and TRBJ2-2 genes, is DGGITQSPKYLFRKEGQNVTLSCEQNLNHDAMYWYRQDPGQGLRLIYYSQIVNDFQKGDIAEGYSVSREKKESFPLTVTSAQKNPTAFYLCASSTGLAGPGELFFGEGSRLTVL.